This T cell receptor (beta chain) was identified during a study of cytomegalovirus exposure and HLA in healthy donors (dated by TCRdb to between 2016 and 2019). Regarding the study in general: According to an earlier analysis of a few hundred of the donors, roughly 180 million T cells yielded 117 million unique TCR beta sequences and about 280 Gb of sequence data. An early release covering roughly 600 HLA-typed donors comprised about 310 gigabases of sequencing data and around 85 million unique TCR sequences. Among the roughly 430 genotyped donors, more than 70% belonged to the genetic ancestry cluster associated with self-reported Caucasian donors. The study aimed to test whether cataloging public T cell receptors could reveal signatures of past pathogen exposure. The study used immunosequencing to profile the T cell repertoires of approximately 690 subjects and linked those repertoires to cytomegalovirus serostatus. Along with the roughly 710-subject first cohort, a separate validation cohort of over 90 different subjects was used. The study combined high-throughput TCR immunosequencing, statistical association of individual TCRs with disease status, and machine learning to predict cytomegalovirus infection status. To study patterns of TCR occurrence, a later analysis re-analyzed previously published TCR beta repertoires from around 700 donors and added high-resolution HLA genotyping. Rather than drawing on any new phenotypic data, the later analysis identified candidate immune exposures from TCR beta sequences and the way those sequences occurred across donors. An earlier analysis of nearly 600 of the donors applied high-throughput TCR beta sequencing to assess whether each TCR beta V gene segment acted as functional or pseudogenic. Alongside the repertoire data, information on donor age, sex, ethnicity and CMV serostatus was compiled. In a later genetic analysis, genome-wide SNP genotypes for about three fifths of the roughly 670 donors were used, and that subset was treated as a discovery cohort. Every repertoire in the discovery cohort had been generated on one and the same sequencing platform. HLA typing included class I and class II loci at four-digit resolution. The number of donors typed differed by locus, with roughly 620-640 for A, B, C, DRB1 and DQB1, 522 for DQA1, approximately 570 for DPA1, and about 450 for DPB1. Five DR-DQ haplotypes were handled as single units for association and clustering because linkage in the cohort was strong. Among around 400 genotyped donors of the cohort, an average of approximately 230,000 unique TCR beta nucleotide sequences were sequenced per donor, roughly 18% of them non-productive. What the authors observed across the whole study: Presence/absence analyses assumed roughly uniform sequencing depth across donors, an assumption that may not hold. Linkage disequilibrium might explain the correlated functional status among segregating V segments, but an unknown experimental factor could not be excluded. An association between a missense DCLRE1C variant and V-gene and J-gene trimming of TCR beta chains was found in a later genetic analysis and replicated in an independent cohort. Specific HLA alleles were associated with 15,000 to 20,000 TCR beta sequences at a false discovery rate of 0.05 in a later analysis. Compared with the approximately 720-donor mean, donors in an Asian-associated ancestry cluster had fewer N-insertions in productive TCRs, according to a later genetic analysis. In a later analysis, the rate of TCR association differed among HLA loci, with DRB1 alleles having the most associated TCRs and HLA-C alleles having the fewest. The authors suggested that the approach could potentially be extended to other disease states and immunological phenotypes. The 87-base-pair reads could not distinguish some IMGT-functional V segments, including TRBV6-2 and TRBV6-3, so those segments were excluded. In this cohort, only TCR beta chains were sequenced, and detectable features were limited by the absence of alpha or paired-chain data. Three of the identified cytomegalovirus-associated TCR beta chains were confirmed in vitro to be specific for cytomegalovirus antigens. The sequencing pipeline was judged likely to have produced a cluster of highly shared sequence variants as a technical artifact. Most CMV-associated TCR beta chains appeared to be HLA-restricted in a later analysis, and the HLA associations seemed to be driven largely by CMV exposure. A further reported finding was that TCR beta sequences accurately predicted the HLA-A and HLA-B alleles for most subjects in the first cohort. CMV serostatus was the only immune exposure information available for the cohort. In a later analysis, HLA-associated TCR beta chains showed more clonal expansion and lower generation probabilities than non-associated chains that were equally common. An earlier analysis of approximately 590 of the donors showed that most TCR beta V segments appeared in productive rearrangements either about 87% or about 30% of the time, which broadly matched IMGT annotations. The earlier analysis of 587 of the donors excluded seventeen rarely observed V segments, including chromosome 9 orphons, because counts were too low. Most TCR sequences were observed very rarely across donors, whereas some public TCRs were present in many individuals. In the study, approximately 160 TCR beta chains were listed as associated with cytomegalovirus. The classifier was reported to diagnose cytomegalovirus status with high specificity and sensitivity in both the original and validation cohorts. Strong co-occurrence of HLA alleles, especially DR and DQ, made assigning TCR associations to individual alleles difficult. Several of the top co-occurrence clusters appeared to be linked to parvovirus B19, influenza, CMV and Epstein-Barr virus, according to a later analysis. Because some donors lacked HLA typing at each locus, the association tests relied only on the typed subset.

The library relied on the immunoSEQ multiplex PCR assay. For the multiplex PCR, a mixture combining 60 forward primers for TCR Vbeta segments and 13 reverse primers for TCR Jbeta segments was used. The CDR3 region of rearranged TCR beta genes was amplified from genomic DNA with a multiplex PCR assay. Amplified TCR beta libraries were sequenced as 87-base-pair reads on the Illumina HiSeq System. Concerning the study's data processing: A later analysis tallied 75 million to 95 million unique TCR beta chains across the 650 to 750 repertoires, and approximately 11 million of those chains were shared by two or more donors. Raw reads were error-corrected and collapsed into unique sequences by a nearest-neighbor algorithm in which closely related sequences were merged to remove PCR and sequencing errors. V, D and J gene segments were assigned by aligning CDR3 sequences to IMGT reference sequences. For a sequence to be retained, at least a six-nucleotide match to both a V gene segment and a J gene segment was required. A rearrangement counted as productive if the CDR3 had no stop codons and remained in frame with V and J, and every other rearrangement counted as non-productive. CDR3 was defined according to IMGT convention as the region running from the second conserved V-encoded cysteine to the conserved J-encoded phenylalanine. The earlier analysis of fewer than 750 of the donors excluded sequences that lacked an unambiguous match to a single V gene segment. An earlier analysis of a few hundred of the donors called V segments functional above 56.7% productive rearrangements and segregating when the between-donor standard deviation exceeded 5%. To diagnose cytomegalovirus status from the catalog of TCR beta chain sequences, a statistical classification framework was built. A later analysis assigned V and J genes by comparing TCR nucleotide sequences with IMGT/GENE-DB human TR gene sequences. In a later analysis, CDR3 sequences and most-parsimonious VDJ recombination scenarios were assigned using the TCRdist pipeline. In a later analysis, each TCR beta chain was defined by its CDR3 amino acid sequence together with its V-gene family, and reads without a unique V-gene family were excluded. In a later analysis, a few hundred highly shared, low-generation-probability nucleotide sequences were removed to address suspected cross-contamination and a sequencing artifact. In a later analysis, a clonal expansion index was calculated for each public chain from normalized within-repertoire ranks of inferred template counts. In a later analysis, generation probabilities were computed using a VDJ recombination model fitted to out-of-frame rearrangements, and the results were checked against IGoR. A later analysis scored TCR-TCR, TCR-HLA and TCR-CMV co-occurrence with hypergeometric tests, applying a repertoire-size bias correction to TCR pairs. A later analysis estimated false discovery rates by permuting HLA or CMV assignments 20 times. In a later analysis, co-occurring TCRs were grouped with DBSCAN, and TCRdist sequence similarity was added when clustering was performed within HLA-allele-positive subsets. Co-occurrence clustering excluded repertoires with fewer than 30,000 or more than 120,000 public chains, plus five with anomalous nucleotide sharing. Entries here come from immuneACCESS through TCRdb and include only in-frame sequences with V and J called. Some clones fail to appear in such tables; in the studies checked, an unresolved V gene covers under half of the shortfall, and the cause of the remainder is unknown. The V and J calls and clone size are taken from that table; D and trimming were inferred from the DNA. In all, the sample holds about 170,000 clones, and 65% to 90% of those were seen once. The top ten constitute about 2.5% of the sample.

The CDR3 holds 16 amino acids from the cysteine to the phenylalanine. The entry retains the CDR3 DNA only, 48 bases that are in frame from base 1. Looking up the germline V gene yields CDR1 SGHRS and CDR2 YFSETQ. After removal of 4 bases from V and 2 bases from J, the junction retains 4 bases not matched to a gene. On this clone itself: Its antigen is currently not known. No base quality values were provided; no much bigger clone lies one nucleotide off.

In total, approximately 610 healthy bone marrow donors made up the cohort. At the time of sampling, all cohort members were nominally healthy, though unrecorded immune exposures were likely present. The donor was CMV seronegative and belonged to the group of approximately 320 seronegative cohort members. Every donor gave a peripheral blood sample, and the peripheral blood mononuclear cells from that sample were used for TCR beta sequencing. Genomic DNA extraction from the blood cell samples was performed with the Qiagen DNeasy Blood Extraction Kit. This clonotype originated in a male donor in good health and CMV-seronegative. Recombination connected TRBV5-1 to TRBJ2-1, and 12 junctional nucleotides match TRBD2. The sequencing input was PBMCs. The nucleotides are TGCGCCAGCAGCCCGAGACTAGCGGGGGCCTACAATGAGCAGTTCTTC. This sequence encodes CASSPRLAGAYNEQFF.